Presented here are 3 T cell receptor beta chains from one specimen sequenced in a study of OX40 agonist ivuxolimab in advanced cancers. Measured with immunoSEQ multiplex PCR; TCRdb has only the in-frame clones, and not every one. The table has some 70,000 clones, around 90% seen once; the top ten hold 0.85% to 1.2%. This specimen was CD4+ or CD8+ T cells sorted from blood, taken in a trial of the OX40 agonist ivuxolimab. These receptors were collected from an adult with an advanced solid tumor such as melanoma, head and neck, liver or kidney cancer.

J is TRBJ2-5 and V is TRBV6-5, with TRBD1 matching 11 bases. CDR3 size: 15 residues. In germline, CDR1 is MNHEY, CDR2 SVGAGI. V shed 5 bases, J shed 9 bases, and the junction held 11 bases outside the gene matches. The CDR3 region has the DNA TGTGCCAGCAGTAAAGGACAGGGGGCGGGTCCGGCCCAGTACTTC. Amino acid sequence: CASSKGQGAGPAQYF.

This clone was counted once. The chain recombines TRBV11-2 with TRBJ1-6; D ambiguous. Germline CDR1 is SGHAT and CDR2 is FQNNGV. V dropped 3 bases and J dropped 0 bases, with 15 bases sitting between them. The CDR3 is made up of 18 amino acids. The CDR3 here is CASSFLHRMSSYNSPLHF. In DNA form, the CDR3 reads TGTGCCAGCAGCTTCTTACATAGGATGAGCTCCTATAATTCACCCCTCCACTTT.

Only one count was recorded for this clone. The chain couples TRBV27 to TRBJ1-2, with unresolved D. V was shortened by 5 bases and J by 1 base, with 2 bases between the two germline ends. This CDR3 contains 11 residues. Looked up from germline, CDR1 is MNHEY and CDR2 is SMNVEV (reference sequence). This CDR3 reads CASSDNYGYTF. CDR3 in DNA: TGTGCCAGCAGTGATAACTATGGCTACACCTTC.